The T cell receptor (beta chain) described here comes from a study of shared clonotypes between healthy human individuals. The ends lost 5 bases at V and 7 bases at J; junction bases unmatched: 7. The CDR3 contains 14 residues. Germline CDR1 and CDR2: MNHEY and SVGAGI. Clones were sequenced by immunoSEQ multiplex PCR, and TCRdb holds only the in-frame ones, with some missing. The sample lists hundreds of thousands of clones, approximately 96% occurring once. The naive CD8 subset, CD45RO-negative cells positively selected for CCR7, excluded terminally differentiated effector memory CD45RA+ cells. The sample comprised naive CD8+ T cells sorted from blood. The TCR originated in a woman aged 25 to 39 in good health. The chain carries TRBV6-5 and TRBJ1-5; TRBD1 aligns across 8 bases. CDR3 nucleotides: TGTGCCAGCAGTGCACGGACAGGGCACCAGCCCCAGCATTTT. Encoded protein: CASSARTGHQPQHF.